The present T cell receptor (beta chain) was sequenced within a study of T cell responses to AZD1222 COVID-19 vaccine. Comments on this clone: The target antigen is unknown.

V was shortened by 3 bases and J by 3 bases, with 4 bases between the two germline ends. Germline V gene lookup returns CDR1 SGHTA and CDR2 FQGNSA. CDR3 length equals 12 residues. Assay used: immunoSEQ multiplex PCR; TCRdb lists only in-frame clones, some missing. The sample consists of under 50,000 clones, around nine tenths of them appearing once. General observations from the study: Repertoire samples came only from after the peak T cell response. The donor cohort was predominantly white British with a female majority, and clonal diversity may have been underestimated. Across the whole spike, CD4 TCRs peaked at regions 160-218 and 743-854.

The sequencing used peripheral blood, collected 28 days after the second AZD1222 dose. The chain combines TRBV7-2 with TRBJ2-3; D unresolved. This sequence was found in an adult who received the AZD1222 COVID-19 vaccine. DNA for the CDR3: TGTGCCAGCAGCTTCTTTACAGATACGCAGTATTTT. Translated, it gives CASSFFTDTQYF.